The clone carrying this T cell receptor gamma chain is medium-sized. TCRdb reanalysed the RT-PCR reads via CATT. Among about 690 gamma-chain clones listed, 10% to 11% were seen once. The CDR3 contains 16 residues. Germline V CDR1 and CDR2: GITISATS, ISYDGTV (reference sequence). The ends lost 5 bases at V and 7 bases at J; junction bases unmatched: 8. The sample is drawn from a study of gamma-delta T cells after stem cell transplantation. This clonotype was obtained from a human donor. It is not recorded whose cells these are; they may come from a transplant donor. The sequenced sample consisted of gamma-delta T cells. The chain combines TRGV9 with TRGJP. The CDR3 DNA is TGTGCCTTGTGGGGACCAACGGAGTTGGGCAAAAAAATCAAGGTATTT. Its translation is CALWGPTELGKKIKVF.